This T cell receptor (beta chain) comes out of a study of T-cell reconstitution after alpha-beta-depleted transplantation in children. General observations from the study: By one year post-transplant, T-cell counts and diversity largely arose from T cells that were newly produced. Surviving recipient T cells and thymic progenitors underlay high day-60 TCRbeta diversity in some patients. After transplant, at about two months, alpha-beta T cells were reportedly derived from several hundred expanded graft clones.

With respect to this clonotype: The antigen remains unidentified.

Unique molecular identifiers were incorporated during preparation of the TCRbeta library. TCRdb processed the PCR reads anew with MiXCR; each CDR3 protein has one entry. The data show around 490,000 distinct CDR3 sequences, approximately 10% seen once. CDR3 size: 14 residues. V trimming: 2 bases; J trimming: 4 bases; junction bases outside the gene matches: 3. In germline, CDR1 is DFQATT, CDR2 SNEGSKA (reference sequence). This sequence originates from a female patient aged 2-9 years who had a stem cell transplant for aplastic anemia, so the T cells may come from the graft donor. The sequencing used PBMCs, mostly from graft donor cells, collected 180 days after TCRalphabeta/CD19-depleted stem cell transplant. V gene TRBV20-1 combines with J gene TRBJ2-2, with 8 bases fitting TRBD2. The CDR3 is CSARPSGSTGELFF. The CDR3 DNA sequence: TGCAGTGCTAGACCTAGCGGGTCCACCGGGGAGCTGTTTTTT.